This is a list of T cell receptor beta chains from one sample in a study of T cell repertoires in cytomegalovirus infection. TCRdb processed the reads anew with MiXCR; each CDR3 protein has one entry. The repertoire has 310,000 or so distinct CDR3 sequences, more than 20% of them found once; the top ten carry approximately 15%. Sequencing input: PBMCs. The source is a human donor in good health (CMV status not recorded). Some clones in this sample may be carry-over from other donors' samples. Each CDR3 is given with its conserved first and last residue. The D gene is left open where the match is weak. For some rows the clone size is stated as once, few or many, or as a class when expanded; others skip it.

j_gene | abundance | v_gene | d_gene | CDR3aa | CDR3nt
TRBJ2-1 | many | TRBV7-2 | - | CASSLARGNEQFF | TGTGCCAGCAGCTTAGCGCGGGGAAATGAGCAGTTCTTC
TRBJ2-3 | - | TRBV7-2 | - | CASRSGDTQYF | TGTGCCAGCAGGTCGGGAGATACGCAGTATTTT
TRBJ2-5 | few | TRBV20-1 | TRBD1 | CSASPTGFWETQYF | TGCAGTGCTAGCCCGACAGGGTTTTGGGAGACCCAGTACTTC
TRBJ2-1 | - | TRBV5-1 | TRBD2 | CASSLVFGGVTYNEQFF | TGCGCCAGCAGCTTGGTTTTCGGGGGGGTCACCTACAATGAGCAGTTCTTC
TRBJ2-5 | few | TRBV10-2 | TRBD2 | CASSGGTRQETQYF | TGCGCCAGCAGTGGCGGGACTAGACAAGAGACCCAGTACTTC
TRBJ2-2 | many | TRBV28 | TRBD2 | CASSPGGAGAAGELFF | TGTGCCAGCAGTCCCGGGGGAGCGGGGGCGGCCGGGGAGCTGTTTTTT
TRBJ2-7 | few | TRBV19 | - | CASSFRAEQYF | TGTGCCAGTAGTTTCAGGGCTGAGCAGTACTTC
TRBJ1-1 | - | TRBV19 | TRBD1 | CASRAGGRTEAFF | TGTGCCAGTAGGGCAGGGGGTCGGACTGAAGCTTTCTTT
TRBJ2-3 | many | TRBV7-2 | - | CASSLAVGEGRTQYF | TGTGCCAGCAGCTTAGCGGTGGGGGAAGGACGAACGCAGTATTTT
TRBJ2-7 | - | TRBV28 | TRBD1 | CASSTGQGEYEQYF | TGTGCCAGCAGTACAGGACAGGGAGAGTACGAGCAGTACTTC
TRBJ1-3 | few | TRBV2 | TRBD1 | CASSEEGQGGNTIYF | TGTGCCAGCAGTGAAGAGGGACAGGGAGGAAACACCATATATTTT
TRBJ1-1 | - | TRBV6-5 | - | CASSYGTGIPNTEAFF | TGTGCCAGCAGTTACGGGACTGGCATCCCGAACACTGAAGCTTTCTTT
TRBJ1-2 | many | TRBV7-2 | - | CASSFQGGGYGYTF | TGTGCCAGCAGCTTTCAGGGAGGCGGCTATGGCTACACCTTC
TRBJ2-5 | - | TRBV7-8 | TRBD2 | CASSPRGWPPGETQYF | TGTGCCAGCAGCCCGCGGGGGTGGCCTCCGGGGGAGACCCAGTACTTC
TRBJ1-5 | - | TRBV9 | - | CASSVETEGGHFLEPQHF | TGTGCCAGCAGCGTAGAGACCGAGGGAGGGCACTTTTTGGAACCCCAGCATTTT
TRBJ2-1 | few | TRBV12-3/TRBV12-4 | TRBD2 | CASSLNELAGNEQFF | TGTGCCAGCAGTTTAAACGAACTAGCGGGGAATGAGCAGTTCTTC
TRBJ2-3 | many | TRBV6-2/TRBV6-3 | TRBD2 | CASSYSTALAGSSTDTQYF | TGTGCCAGCAGTTACTCGACGGCTCTAGCGGGGAGTAGCACAGATACGCAGTATTTT
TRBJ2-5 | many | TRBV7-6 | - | CASSLGIRETQYF | TGTGCCAGCAGCTTAGGTATAAGGGAGACCCAGTACTTC
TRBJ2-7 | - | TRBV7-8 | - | CASSLSYSYEQYF | TGTGCCAGCAGCTTAAGCTATTCCTACGAGCAGTACTTC
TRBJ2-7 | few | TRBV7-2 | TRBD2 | CASSLVPSGGSYEQYF | TGTGCCAGCAGCTTAGTTCCTAGCGGGGGCTCCTACGAGCAGTACTTC
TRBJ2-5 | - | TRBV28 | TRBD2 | CASSFPLAGTGETQCF | TGTGCCAGCAGTTTCCCACTAGCGGGGACCGGGGAGACCCAGTGCTTC
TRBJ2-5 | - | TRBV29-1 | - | CSVVSGQETQYF | TGCAGCGTGGTTTCAGGGCAAGAGACCCAGTACTTC
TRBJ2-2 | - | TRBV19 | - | CASSIGGLQNTGELFF | TGTGCCAGTAGTATCGGAGGACTACAGAACACCGGGGAGCTGTTTTTT
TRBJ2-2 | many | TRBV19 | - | CASTRGPNTGELFF | TGTGCCAGTACGCGGGGGCCGAACACCGGGGAGCTGTTTTTT
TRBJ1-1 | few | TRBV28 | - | CASSQRGTEAFF | TGTGCCAGCTCACAACGTGGGACTGAAGCTTTCTTT
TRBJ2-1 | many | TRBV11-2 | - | CASSLDLGEQFF | TGTGCCAGCAGCTTAGATCTTGGGGAGCAGTTCTTC
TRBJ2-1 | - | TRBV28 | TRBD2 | CASSTHSGDQQFF | TGTGCCAGCAGTACTCACAGCGGGGACCAGCAGTTCTTC